This TCR beta chain appears in the sequencing data of a study of blood T cell repertoires in COVID-19. For the study at large: Acute-phase and convalescent COVID-19 samples originated in the United States, Italy and Spain. PBMCs, B-cell-depleted T cells, or T cells provided the cDNA or gDNA that made up the material.

Per germline, CDR1 SGHNT and CDR2 YYREEE (reference sequence). The CDR3 length is 15 residues. The J segment lost 4 bases and the V segment lost 3 bases, leaving 8 bases of the junction unmatched. Authors' methods: It was from reference gene primer amplification that nucleated cell counts were estimated. Sequencing used immunoSEQ multiplex PCR; TCRdb keeps in-frame clones, though not all of them. V and J calls and clone size follow that table, whereas D and trimming were derived from the DNA. In the table there are tens of thousands of clones, roughly 81% of which are singletons. This clone has just one count.

Sequencing was carried out using peripheral blood. The origin of this receptor is a man older than 75 with COVID-19, enrolled during active disease. The chain has TRBV5-4 and TRBJ1-1, with TRBD1 matching 8 bases. This CDR3 reads CASSSRTGLITEAFF. DNA for the CDR3: TGTGCCAGCAGCTCCAGGACAGGGCTGATCACTGAAGCTTTCTTT.